The 12 T cell receptor beta chains below come from one sample, sequenced in a study of glioma-infiltrating T cells (dated by TCRdb to 2016 to 2017). Sequencing was performed on an Illumina MiSeq. The iRepertoire nested amplicon-rescue multiplex PCR (arm-PCR) platform was used to amplify TCR alpha and beta CDR3 regions from RNA. The public reads were quality trimmed at Q25 with fastp and then assembled into clones with MiXCR by TCRdb, keeping productive beta chains. Each entry is one CDR3 protein sequence, shown with its most common DNA and genes. In all, the sample holds around 390,000 distinct CDR3 sequences, and roughly two fifths of those were seen once. The top ten hold 12% of the sample. Sequencing was performed on glioma tissue, nonneoplastic brain tissue, or PBMCs (not recorded which). The receptors derive from a human donor with low-grade glioma or glioblastoma, undergoing nonglioma brain surgery, or in good health (not recorded which).

In this sample, this clonotype turned up many times. This chain links TRBV6-1 with TRBJ1-6, with D unresolved. Germline V gene sequence: CDR1 MNHNS, CDR2 SASEGT. Trimming left V 11 bases short and J 9 bases short, with 14 bases between. CDR3 length: 12 amino acids. The CDR3, as DNA: TGTGCCGTTGGGCCTTACGGTTCACCCCTCCACTTT. It is translated as CAVGPYGSPLHF.

V and J are TRBV7-9 and TRBJ2-1; D perhaps matches TRBD2 (6 bases). Germline V gene data show CDR1 as SEHNR and CDR2 as FQNEAQ (reference sequence). This CDR3 has 14 residues. The V end was cut by 3 bases, the J end by 5 bases, with 11 bases between. The CDR3 bases are TGTGCCAGCAGCTTTCCGACTAGAGACAATGAGCAGTTCTTC. This gives the protein CASSFPTRDNEQFF.

This clonotype was detected only a few times. The rearrangement uses TRBV15 and TRBJ1-2, with 7 bases lining up with TRBD1. Germline V gene data show CDR1 as LNHNV and CDR2 as YYDKDF (reference sequence). Trimming cost V 0 bases and J 4 bases; bases outside gene matches: 14. CDR3 size: 18 residues. The CDR3 region is CATSRDYFVPDRAYGYTF. CDR3 nucleotide sequence: TGTGCCACCAGCAGAGATTATTTCGTTCCCGACAGGGCCTATGGCTACACCTTC.

This clonotype was picked up a small number of times. The V gene is TRBV7-9, the J gene TRBJ2-5; D gene ambiguous. The length of the CDR3 is 15 residues. The germline CDR1 and CDR2 sequences are SEHNR and FQNEAQ (reference sequence). Trimming removed 5 bases at V and 2 bases at J, with 15 bases between. This chain's CDR3 is CASSNLGNSQETQYF. The DNA of the CDR3 is TGTGCCAGCAGCAACCTAGGGAACAGTCAAGAGACCCAGTACTTC.

J is TRBJ1-1 and V is TRBV7-2; TRBD1 matches at 9 bases. CDR3 length: 14 amino acids. The germline CDR1 and CDR2 sequences are SGHTA and FQGNSA. V trimming: 5 bases; J trimming: 4 bases; junction bases outside the gene matches: 5. CDR3 nucleotides: TGTGCCAGCAGCCACACAGGGGGCGTCACTGAAGCTTTCTTT. The encoded protein is CASSHTGGVTEAFF.

In its sample, this clonotype was seen many times. The chain is built from TRBV4-2 and TRBJ1-5; D gene unclear. With 4 bases removed from V and 6 bases from J, the gap between germline ends came to 7 bases. This CDR3 region has 12 residues. The germline V gene has CDR1 LGHNA and CDR2 YNFKEQ. CDR3 amino acids: CASSRVGQPQHF. The CDR3 DNA sequence: TGTGCCAGCAGCCGCGTCGGTCAGCCCCAGCATTTT.

The genes are TRBV5-6 and TRBJ2-3; no definite D call. Deletions cut 4 bases from V and 7 bases from J, with 16 bases between. CDR1 is SGHDT, CDR2 YYEEEE, per germline. The CDR3 is 14 amino acids. The CDR3 here is CASSSPTALYTQYF. CDR3 sequence (DNA): TGTGCCAGCAGCAGCCCCACGGCGTTGTATACGCAGTATTTT.

V and J are TRBV4-1 and TRBJ2-7; TRBD1 agrees at 9 bases. This CDR3 region has 15 residues. V lost 5 bases to trimming and J lost 2 bases; unmatched junction nucleotides: 7. Germline-derived CDR1 and CDR2 are MGHRA and YSYEKL. CDR3 nucleotides: TGCGCCAGCAGCGCTGGACAGGGGATCACCTACGAGCAGTACTTC. Translated, it gives CASSAGQGITYEQYF.

V usage is TRBV19 and J usage is TRBJ2-7; TRBD2 aligns across 8 bases. In germline, CDR1 is LNHDA, CDR2 SQIVND (reference sequence). The CDR3 loop spans 15 amino acids. The CDR3 bases are TGTGTTAGTAGTTTACGACGCGGGGGGCGATACGAGCAGTACTTC. Residues: CVSSLRRGGRYEQYF.

The CDR3 loop is CASSSRTSLGYNEQFF. DNA of the CDR3: TGTGCCAGCAGCTCCCGGACTAGCCTGGGCTACAATGAGCAGTTCTTC. This chain joins TRBV5-8 and TRBJ2-1, with 8 bases matching TRBD2. J lost 3 bases, V lost 3 bases, and 8 bases had no gene match. Germline V gene lookup returns CDR1 SGHTS and CDR2 YDEGEE. The CDR3 extends over 16 amino acids.

This clonotype was found a few times. This chain links TRBV24-1 with TRBJ2-1, with 10 positions matching TRBD1. The ends lost 3 bases at V and 2 bases at J; junction bases unmatched: 3. Per germline, CDR1 KGHDR and CDR2 SFDVKD. CDR3 length: 16 residues. DNA for the CDR3: TGTGCCACCAGTGATAACGGACAGGGGGCCTACAATGAGCAGTTCTTC. It is translated as CATSDNGQGAYNEQFF.

Many counts were recorded for this clonotype. The chain links TRBV6-1 to TRBJ1-5, with D possibly matching TRBD1 (6 bases). The CDR3 extends over 13 amino acids. V lost 8 bases and J lost 4, with 12 bases in between. The V gene's germline CDR1 is MNHNS and CDR2 SASEGT. CDR3 nucleotides: TGTGCCAGCGGGACAAGAGGAAATCAGCCCCAGCATTTT. Its translation: CASGTRGNQPQHF.